The T cell receptor beta chain described here comes from a study of T-cell memory formation after mild COVID-19. This CDR3 has 15 amino acids. The V gene lost 1 base and the J gene lost 4 bases, with 13 bases spanning the gap. Germline-derived CDR1 and CDR2 are MNHNS and SASEGT. TCRdb re-analysed the 5' RACE reads in MiXCR, keeping a single row per CDR3 protein. This sample yields 40,000 to 45,000 distinct CDR3 sequences, of which roughly 9.8% are seen a single time; over 9.5% belongs to the top ten. Input material: PBMCs or a T cell subset sorted from them (not recorded which). The clonotype comes from an adult woman who had mild COVID-19 (a few samples of this study predate the infection). Cell type and time point are not known. J is TRBJ1-1 and V is TRBV6-1; D perhaps matches TRBD1 (6 bases). CDR3 sequence reads: CASSEGGGGSTEAFF. The CDR3 nucleotides read TGTGCCAGCAGTGAAGGTGGAGGGGGGAGCACTGAAGCTTTCTTT.